Each of the 8 T cell receptor beta chains below was sequenced from the same sample in a study of cytomegalovirus exposure and HLA in healthy donors (dated by TCRdb to about 2017). Library preparation employed the immunoSEQ multiplex PCR assay. A mixture of 60 forward primers for TCR Vbeta segments and 13 reverse primers for TCR Jbeta segments was used in the multiplex PCR. Here the immuneACCESS table is served through TCRdb, limited to in-frame sequences with V and J called. Missing clones are a known gap in these copies; in checked studies unresolved V genes cover under half, and the rest lacks a known reason. This sample is represented by approximately 110,000 clones; approximately 82% of them were singletons. The top ten clonotypes cover roughly 8% of the sample. Sequencing was done on a sample of PBMCs. The receptors here all came from a man in his forties in good health and CMV-seropositive.

This rearrangement joins TRBV7-6 to TRBJ1-3; 10 positions match TRBD1. Germline values: CDR1 SGHVS, CDR2 FNYEAQ. The V and J ends lost 5 bases and 5 bases, in that order; junction bases with no gene match: 6. There are 15 residues in the CDR3. The CDR3 spells CASSPGTGERNTIYF. CDR3 sequence (DNA): TGTGCCAGCAGCCCCGGGACAGGGGAACGAAACACCATATATTTT.

The chain joins TRBV5-1 to TRBJ2-7, with D tentatively TRBD2 (6 bases). The length of the CDR3 is 15 residues. The V end was cut by 0 bases, the J end by 1 base, with 11 bases between. Looked up from germline, CDR1 is SGHRS and CDR2 is YFSETQ. For the CDR3, the DNA is TGCGCCAGCAGCTTGGGTGGGACTTATTCCTACGAGCAGTACTTC. It encodes CASSLGGTYSYEQYF.

This clone showed up just a few times. This sequence joins TRBV7-8 and TRBJ2-2, with a possible D match to TRBD1 (6 bases). In germline, CDR1 is SGHVS, CDR2 FQNEAQ. Trimming removed 1 base at V and 0 bases at J, with 15 bases between. This CDR3 has 18 residues. CDR3 sequence (DNA): TGTGCCAGCAGCTTAGATGGGACAAGATTCGCGAACACCGGGGAGCTGTTTTTT. The encoded protein is CASSLDGTRFANTGELFF.

The genes are TRBV21-1 and TRBJ2-7; TRBD2 is the table's D call, not checked against the DNA. TRBV21-1 is labeled a pseudogene. The CDR3 totals 15 residues. The CDR3 DNA sequence: TGTGCCAGCAGCAAACAAGCGGGAGGTGGTTGGATGCAGTACTTC. This encodes CASSKQAGGGWMQYF.

V and J are TRBV9 and TRBJ2-3; 10 bases match TRBD2. This CDR3 has 19 residues. Losses at the gene ends were 0 bases for V and 3 bases for J; bases not matched to a gene: 13. Germline V gives CDR1 SGDLS, CDR2 YYNGEE. CDR3 protein: CASSVGLLAGVKTTDTQYF. The CDR3 region has the DNA TGTGCCAGCAGCGTAGGGCTTCTAGCGGGAGTAAAAACGACAGATACGCAGTATTTT.

The rearrangement joins TRBV15 to TRBJ2-3, with 8 bases aligning to TRBD2. This CDR3 has 16 residues. Germline V gene sequence: CDR1 LNHNV, CDR2 YYDKDF (reference sequence). Trimming at V came to 5 bases and at J to 2 bases, leaving 9 bases not matched to a gene. CDR3 region: CATSSKLAGFTDTQYF. As DNA, the CDR3 is TGTGCCACCAGCTCAAAGCTAGCGGGTTTCACAGATACGCAGTATTTT.

The CDR3 coding sequence is TGTGCCTGGAGTGTACGTCCGGCAGGGAGGACCACCGCCTACGAGCAGTACTTC. Protein sequence: CAWSVRPAGRTTAYEQYF. The gene calls are TRBV30 and TRBJ2-5; tentative D call: TRBD2 (6 bases). With the DNA end fitting TRBJ2-7 better, the J assignment may be wrong. The CDR3 spans 18 residues. The V gene's germline CDR1 is GTSNPN and CDR2 SVGIG (reference sequence).

The V and J genes are TRBV30 and TRBJ1-1; D ambiguous. CDR3 size: 15 residues. Germline CDR1 GTSNPN, CDR2 SVGIG (reference sequence). Trimming removed 3 bases from V and 1 base from J, with 15 bases in between. CDR3 bases: TGTGCCTGGAGGGCCGGAGGACGGTCGAACACTGAAGCTTTCTTT. Translation gives CAWRAGGRSNTEAFF.